Described below is a single T cell receptor beta chain sequence and its context. This clone has a single count. Its antigen is not yet known. No base qualities exist here, and no much larger clone lies one base off it. This entry comes from a study of blood T cell repertoires in COVID-19 (dated by TCRdb to about 2020). Describing the broader study: Samples from collaborators originated in the United States, Italy and Spain and spanned both the acute and convalescent phases of COVID-19. A de-identified subject ID, COVID-19 status, age in years and sex were almost always included in the sample metadata. The repertoires were released in a freely available public database intended as a resource for research on the immune response to SARS-CoV-2. The samples were drawn from two sources: the first 160 participants of the ongoing ImmuneRACE study, and about 1,300 subjects contributed by 6 global collaborators. Deeply sampled blood TCRbeta repertoires from subjects exposed to, actively infected with, or recovered from COVID-19 were included in the dataset. Where available, HLA class I and class II types were obtained from metadata supplied by the sample provider rather than from assay-based typing. The material from the prospective study consisted of cDNA or gDNA derived from T cells, B-cell-depleted T cells, or PBMCs. Summary of the overall study and its limitations: The amount of clinical and demographic metadata varied by source and participant and was provided uncurated.

The collaborating institutions used their own protocols to collect whole blood in K2EDTA tubes. For TCRbeta analysis, collaborators shipped samples as frozen whole blood, isolated PBMCs, or DNA extracted from either of those sample types. Between the V and J ends, shortened by 2 bases and 4 bases respectively, the junction contains 15 bases. The CDR3 has 16 amino acids, counting the end cysteine and phenylalanine. The entry retains the CDR3 DNA only, 48 bases that are in frame from base 1. CDR1 and CDR2 are drawn from the germline V gene: MNHNS, SASEGT. TCRbeta CDR3 regions were amplified from genomic DNA using the immunoSEQ Assay, a bias-controlled multiplex PCR. The paper's processing steps were these. Nucleated cell counts per sample were estimated from amplification of reference gene primers within the assay. Sequence reads were collapsed and filtered to measure the absolute abundance of every unique TCRbeta CDR3 rearrangement. For each sample, productive Simpson clonality was calculated as the square root of Simpson's diversity index over productive rearrangements. TCRdb took over this immuneACCESS table, retaining in-frame rearrangements with V and J assigned. Such tables are incomplete; in checked studies, under half of the missing clones stem from an unresolved V gene, and the remainder is unexplained. That table is the source of V, J and clone size, and D and trimming were worked out from the DNA. A total of fewer than 90,000 clones appear in this sample, roughly 90% of them only once. The ten top clones hold around 14% of the sample.

Sample: peripheral blood. This TCR was recovered from a male donor with acute or convalescent COVID-19. The chain couples TRBV6-1 to TRBJ1-3; the D gene remains uncertain. CDR3 region: CASSEIPARVGNTIYF. In nucleotide form, the sequence is TGTGCCAGCAGTGAAATTCCTGCACGGGTAGGAAACACCATATATTTT.